A selection of T cell receptor beta chains follows, all from one sample in a study of post-analysis software for immune sequencing data. TCRdb recomputed calls from the PCR reads with MiXCR, one row per CDR3 protein. The data hold 450,000 to 700,000 distinct CDR3 sequences, with 44% observed a single time. The specimen sequenced was blood. Every receptor here comes from a girl aged 10-17 years with multiple sclerosis. Each CDR3 is given with its conserved first and last residue. A D gene is named only where the DNA matches it firmly. A clone size is listed for some rows: how often the clone was seen (once, few, many), or a class if it is expanded.

cdr3_length,d_call,clone_size,j_call,v_call,cdr3_aa,cdr3_nt
12,NA,few,TRBJ1-1,TRBV29-1,CSVHGLNTEAFF,TGCAGCGTTCATGGCCTGAACACTGAAGCTTTCTTT
15,NA,NA,TRBJ2-7,TRBV7-2,CASSPGPLSSYEQYF,TGTGCCAGCAGCCCGGGACCGCTATCTTCCTACGAGCAGTACTTC
11,NA,NA,TRBJ2-7,TRBV5-1,CASFEGYEQYF,TGCGCCAGCTTCGAGGGGTACGAGCAGTACTTC
14,NA,NA,TRBJ2-1,TRBV12-3/TRBV12-4,CASTPFAVYNEQFF,TGTGCCAGCACCCCTTTCGCAGTCTACAATGAGCAGTTCTTC
15,TRBD2,few,TRBJ2-1,TRBV5-6,CASNRLASSYNEQFF,TGTGCCAGCAACCGACTAGCGAGCTCCTACAATGAGCAGTTCTTC
14,TRBD2,few,TRBJ2-3,TRBV29-1,CSGSLAGVEDTQYF,TGCAGCGGTTCACTAGCGGGGGTAGAAGATACGCAGTATTTT
15,TRBD2,NA,TRBJ2-1,TRBV7-8,CASSGTSGGGYEQFF,TGTGCCAGCAGCGGTACTAGCGGGGGAGGCTATGAGCAGTTCTTC
14,TRBD2,NA,TRBJ2-3,TRBV10-3,CAISEEAGADTQYF,TGTGCCATCAGTGAGGAAGCGGGAGCAGATACGCAGTATTTT
13,NA,NA,TRBJ1-2,TRBV3-1,CASNGGLNYGYTF,TGTGCCAGCAATGGAGGCCTTAACTATGGCTACACCTTC
13,NA,NA,TRBJ1-1,TRBV6-4,CASSVADNTEAFF,TGTGCCAGCAGTGTGGCAGACAACACTGAAGCTTTCTTT
16,TRBD2,many,TRBJ2-3,TRBV6-5,CASSFGRAGGTDTQYF,TGTGCCAGCAGCTTCGGTCGAGCGGGGGGCACAGATACGCAGTATTTT
19,TRBD2,NA,TRBJ2-1,TRBV12-3/TRBV12-4,CASSPWGLAGANSYNEQFF,TGTGCCAGCAGTCCTTGGGGACTAGCGGGGGCCAACTCCTACAATGAGCAGTTCTTC
15,TRBD1,NA,TRBJ2-1,TRBV7-9,CASISGTGGPDEQFF,TGTGCCAGCATCTCCGGGACAGGGGGCCCAGATGAGCAGTTCTTC
15,TRBD1,few,TRBJ1-5,TRBV5-1,CASSLGAGGNQPQHF,TGCGCCAGCAGCTTGGGGGCAGGGGGAAATCAGCCCCAGCATTTT
15,TRBD1,few,TRBJ2-7,TRBV12-3/TRBV12-4,CASSRTGGLPYEQYF,TGTGCCAGCAGTCGGACAGGGGGATTACCCTACGAGCAGTACTTC
16,NA,NA,TRBJ1-4,TRBV2,CASSEQFSGGREKLFF,TGTGCCAGCAGTGAACAATTTTCCGGGGGACGGGAAAAACTGTTTTTT
16,NA,few,TRBJ2-4,TRBV5-1,CASSPSVYVAKNIQYF,TGCGCCAGCAGCCCTTCAGTGTACGTAGCCAAAAACATTCAGTACTTC
14,TRBD2,few,TRBJ2-7,TRBV11-2,CASRRLAGVYEQYF,TGTGCCAGCAGGCGACTAGCGGGAGTCTACGAGCAGTACTTC
16,TRBD2,NA,TRBJ2-3,TRBV5-5,CASSLFDSGSKDTQYF,TGTGCCAGCAGCTTGTTTGATAGCGGGAGCAAGGATACGCAGTATTTT
11,NA,few,TRBJ2-1,TRBV29-1,CSVYSRNEQFF,TGCAGCGTTTACTCTAGGAATGAGCAGTTCTTC
14,NA,NA,TRBJ2-7,TRBV10-3,CAISEGARRREQYF,TGTGCCATCAGTGAGGGTGCGCGAAGGCGCGAGCAGTACTTC
15,TRBD2,NA,TRBJ2-5,TRBV2,CASSASGRAGETQYF,TGTGCCAGCAGTGCTAGCGGGAGGGCCGGAGAGACCCAGTACTTC
14,NA,NA,TRBJ1-4,TRBV19,CASSGQYNNEKLFF,TGTGCCAGTAGTGGACAGTACAATAATGAAAAACTGTTTTTT
16,NA,few,TRBJ2-3,TRBV30,CAWSVSGESSTDTQYF,TGTGCCTGGAGTGTGAGCGGCGAATCGAGCACAGATACGCAGTATTTT
17,NA,NA,TRBJ2-1,TRBV11-3,CASSFKRLQVVYNEQFF,TGTGCCAGCAGCTTCAAGAGACTCCAAGTAGTTTACAATGAGCAGTTCTTC
14,TRBD1,NA,TRBJ2-7,TRBV7-6,CASSLDQQGDEQYF,TGTGCCAGCAGCTTAGATCAGCAGGGGGACGAGCAGTACTTC